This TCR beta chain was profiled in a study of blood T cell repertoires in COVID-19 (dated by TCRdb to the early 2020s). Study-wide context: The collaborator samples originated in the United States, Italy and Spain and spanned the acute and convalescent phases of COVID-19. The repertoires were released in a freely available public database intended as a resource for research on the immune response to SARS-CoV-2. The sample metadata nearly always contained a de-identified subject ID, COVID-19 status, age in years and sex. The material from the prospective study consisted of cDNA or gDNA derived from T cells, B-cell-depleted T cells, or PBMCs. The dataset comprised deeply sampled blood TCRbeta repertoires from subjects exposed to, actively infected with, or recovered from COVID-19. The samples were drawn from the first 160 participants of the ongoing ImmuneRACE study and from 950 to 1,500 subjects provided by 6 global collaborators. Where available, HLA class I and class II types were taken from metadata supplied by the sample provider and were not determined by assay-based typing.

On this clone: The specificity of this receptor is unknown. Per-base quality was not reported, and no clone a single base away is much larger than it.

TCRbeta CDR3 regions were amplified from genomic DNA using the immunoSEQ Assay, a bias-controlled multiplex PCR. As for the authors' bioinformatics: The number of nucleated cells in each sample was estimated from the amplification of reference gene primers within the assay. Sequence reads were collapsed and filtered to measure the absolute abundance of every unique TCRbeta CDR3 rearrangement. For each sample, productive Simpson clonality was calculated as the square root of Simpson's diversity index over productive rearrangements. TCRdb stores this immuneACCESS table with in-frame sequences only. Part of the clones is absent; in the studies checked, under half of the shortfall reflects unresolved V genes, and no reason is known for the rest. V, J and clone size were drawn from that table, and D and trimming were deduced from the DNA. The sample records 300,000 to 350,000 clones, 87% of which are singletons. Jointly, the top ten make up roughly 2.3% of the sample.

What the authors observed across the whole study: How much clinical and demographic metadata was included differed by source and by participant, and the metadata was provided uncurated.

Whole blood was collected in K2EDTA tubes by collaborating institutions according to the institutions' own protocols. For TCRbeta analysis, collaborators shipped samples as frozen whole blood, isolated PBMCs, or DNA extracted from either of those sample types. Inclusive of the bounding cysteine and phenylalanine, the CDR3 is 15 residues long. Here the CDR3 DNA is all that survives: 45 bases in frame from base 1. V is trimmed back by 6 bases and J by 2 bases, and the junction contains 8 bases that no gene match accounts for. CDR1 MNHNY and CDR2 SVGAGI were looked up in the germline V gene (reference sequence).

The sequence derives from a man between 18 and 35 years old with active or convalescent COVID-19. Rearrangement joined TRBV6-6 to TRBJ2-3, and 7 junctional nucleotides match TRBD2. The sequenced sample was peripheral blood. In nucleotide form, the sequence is TGTGCCAGCAGGGGCGCGGGAGCCCCCACAGATACGCAGTATTTT. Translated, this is CASRGAGAPTDTQYF.